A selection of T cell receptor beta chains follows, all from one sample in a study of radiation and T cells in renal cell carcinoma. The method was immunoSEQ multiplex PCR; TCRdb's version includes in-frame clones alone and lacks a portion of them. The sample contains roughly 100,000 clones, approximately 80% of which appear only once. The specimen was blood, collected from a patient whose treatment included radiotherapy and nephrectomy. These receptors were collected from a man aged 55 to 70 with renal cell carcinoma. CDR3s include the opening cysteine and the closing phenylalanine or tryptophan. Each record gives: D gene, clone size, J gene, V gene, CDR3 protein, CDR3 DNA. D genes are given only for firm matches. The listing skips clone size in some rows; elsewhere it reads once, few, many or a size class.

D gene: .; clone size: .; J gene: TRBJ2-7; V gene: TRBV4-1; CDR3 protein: CASSQSDFLPGGYEQYF; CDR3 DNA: TGCGCCAGCAGCCAATCGGACTTCCTGCCCGGCGGCTACGAGCAGTACTTC
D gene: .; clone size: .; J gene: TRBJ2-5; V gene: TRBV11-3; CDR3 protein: CASSRTGRETQYF; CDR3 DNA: TGTGCCAGCAGCCGGACTGGCCGCGAGACCCAGTACTTC
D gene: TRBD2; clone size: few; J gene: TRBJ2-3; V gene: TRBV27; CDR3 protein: CASKPRTSANTDTQYF; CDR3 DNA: TGTGCCAGCAAACCGCGGACTAGCGCGAACACAGATACGCAGTATTTT
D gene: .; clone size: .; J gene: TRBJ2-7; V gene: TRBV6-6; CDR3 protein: CASRDGLLYEQYF; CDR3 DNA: TGTGCCAGCAGGGACGGACTTCTCTACGAGCAGTACTTC
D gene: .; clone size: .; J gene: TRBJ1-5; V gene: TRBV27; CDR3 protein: CASSSPPGHLQHF; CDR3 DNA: TGTGCCAGCAGCTCCCCTCCGGGACACCTCCAGCATTTT
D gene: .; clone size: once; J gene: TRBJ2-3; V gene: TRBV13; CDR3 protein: CASSLPTRGEVEYF; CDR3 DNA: TGTGCCAGCAGCTTACCGACCAGGGGGGAAGTGGAGTATTTT
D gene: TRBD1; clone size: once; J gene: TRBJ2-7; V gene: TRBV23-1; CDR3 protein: CASSRSDRASYEQYF; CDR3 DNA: TGCGCCAGCAGTCGGTCGGACAGGGCCTCCTACGAGCAGTACTTC
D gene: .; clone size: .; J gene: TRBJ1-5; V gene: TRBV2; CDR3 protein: CASSFQGQSNQPQHF; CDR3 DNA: TGTGCCAGCTCTTTTCAGGGGCAGAGCAATCAGCCCCAGCATTTT
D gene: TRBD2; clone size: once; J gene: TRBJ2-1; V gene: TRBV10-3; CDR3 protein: CAITTSGRSPYNEQFF; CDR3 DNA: TGTGCCATAACGACTAGCGGGAGATCGCCTTACAATGAGCAGTTCTTC
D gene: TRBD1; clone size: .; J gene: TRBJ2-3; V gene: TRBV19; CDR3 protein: CASSRGQGRLDTQYF; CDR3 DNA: TGTGCCAGTAGTCGGGGACAGGGGCGTTTAGATACGCAGTATTTT
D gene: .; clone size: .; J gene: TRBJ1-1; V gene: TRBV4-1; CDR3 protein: CASSQNPGRTEAFF; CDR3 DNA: TGCGCCAGCAGCCAAAATCCGGGAAGGACTGAAGCTTTCTTT
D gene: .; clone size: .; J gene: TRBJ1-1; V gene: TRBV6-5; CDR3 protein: CASSSLGMNTEAFF; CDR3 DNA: TGTGCCAGCAGTTCCCTTGGCATGAACACTGAAGCTTTCTTT
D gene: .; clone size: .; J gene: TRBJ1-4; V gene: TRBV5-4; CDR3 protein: CASSLAGTATNEKLFF; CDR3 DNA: TGTGCCAGCAGCTTGGCAGGAACTGCAACTAATGAAAAACTGTTTTTT
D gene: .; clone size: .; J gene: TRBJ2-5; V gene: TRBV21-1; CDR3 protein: CASSDTGGGYQETQYF; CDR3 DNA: TGTGCCAGCAGCGACACAGGGGGGGGTTACCAAGAGACCCAGTACTTC
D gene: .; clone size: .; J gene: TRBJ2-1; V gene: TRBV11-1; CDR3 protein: CASSLGSGAQNEQFF; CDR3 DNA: TGTGCCAGCAGCTTAGGGTCGGGGGCGCAAAATGAGCAGTTCTTC
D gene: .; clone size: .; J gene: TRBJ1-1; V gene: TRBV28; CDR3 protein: CASSPYPTEAFF; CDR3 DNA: TGTGCCAGCAGCCCGTACCCCACTGAAGCTTTCTTT
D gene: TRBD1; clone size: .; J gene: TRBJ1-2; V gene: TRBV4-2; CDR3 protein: CASSQDLNRGPSNYGYTF; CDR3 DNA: TGTGCCAGCAGCCAAGATCTGAACAGGGGGCCTTCCAACTATGGCTACACCTTC
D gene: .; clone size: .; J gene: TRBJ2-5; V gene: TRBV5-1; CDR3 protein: CASSLDVLNQYF; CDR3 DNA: TGCGCCAGCAGCTTGGACGTCTTGAACCAGTACTTC
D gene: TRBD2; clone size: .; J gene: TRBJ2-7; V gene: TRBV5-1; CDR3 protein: CASKREPPGEQYF; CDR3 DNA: TGCGCCAGCAAGCGGGAGCCGCCGGGTGAGCAGTACTTC
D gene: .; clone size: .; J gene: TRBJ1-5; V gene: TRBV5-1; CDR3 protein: CASSLTADSNQPQHF; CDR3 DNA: TGCGCCAGCAGCTTGACAGCTGATAGCAATCAGCCCCAGCATTTT
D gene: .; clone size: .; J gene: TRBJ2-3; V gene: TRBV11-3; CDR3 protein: CASSLGSGRFWSITDTQYF; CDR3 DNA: TGTGCCAGCAGCTTGGGAAGCGGCCGATTTTGGTCTATCACAGATACGCAGTATTTT
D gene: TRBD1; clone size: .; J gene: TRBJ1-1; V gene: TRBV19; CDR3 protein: CATHRGNTEAFF; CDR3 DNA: TGTGCCACCCACAGGGGGAACACTGAAGCTTTCTTT
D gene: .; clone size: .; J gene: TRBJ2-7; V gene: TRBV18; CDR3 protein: CASSTSSRYEQYF; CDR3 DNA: TGTGCCAGCTCGACTAGTAGCCGCTACGAGCAGTACTTC
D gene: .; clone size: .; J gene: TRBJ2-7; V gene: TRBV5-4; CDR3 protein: CASSFEGGTYEQYF; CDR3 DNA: TGTGCCAGCAGCTTCGAGGGGGGAACCTACGAGCAGTACTTC
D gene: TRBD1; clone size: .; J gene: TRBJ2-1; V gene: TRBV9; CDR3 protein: CASSVLGQNNEQFF; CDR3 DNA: TGTGCCAGCAGCGTCCTGGGACAGAACAATGAGCAGTTCTTC
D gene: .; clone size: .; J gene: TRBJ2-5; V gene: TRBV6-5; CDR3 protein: CASSYLGSTETQYF; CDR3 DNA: TGTGCCAGCAGTTATTTGGGCAGTACAGAGACCCAGTACTTC
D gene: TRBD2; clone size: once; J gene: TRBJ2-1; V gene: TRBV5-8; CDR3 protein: CASSSVSSGTSLRNEQFF; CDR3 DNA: TGTGCCAGCAGCTCAGTTTCTTCCGGGACTAGCCTCCGGAATGAGCAGTTCTTC
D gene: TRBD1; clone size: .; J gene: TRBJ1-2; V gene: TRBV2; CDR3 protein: CASNDREDGYTF; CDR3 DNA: TGTGCCAGCAACGACAGGGAGGATGGCTACACCTTC
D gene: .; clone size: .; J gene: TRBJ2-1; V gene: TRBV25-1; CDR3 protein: CASSEYGYNEQFF; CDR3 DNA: TGTGCCAGCAGTGAATATGGTTACAATGAGCAGTTCTTC
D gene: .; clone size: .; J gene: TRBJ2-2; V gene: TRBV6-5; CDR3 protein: CASSYGGGELFF; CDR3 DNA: TGTGCCAGCAGTTACGGTGGCGGGGAGCTGTTTTTT
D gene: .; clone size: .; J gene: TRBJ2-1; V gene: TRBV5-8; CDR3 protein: CASSLVGDNEQFF; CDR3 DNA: TGTGCCAGCAGCTTGGTGGGTGACAATGAGCAGTTCTTC
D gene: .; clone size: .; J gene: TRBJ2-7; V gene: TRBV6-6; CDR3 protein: CASSSRLRQSEQYF; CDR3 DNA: TGTGCCAGCAGTAGTCGTTTAAGGCAATCCGAGCAGTACTTC
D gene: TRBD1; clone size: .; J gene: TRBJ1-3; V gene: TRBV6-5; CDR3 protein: CASSYSRDSGNTIYF; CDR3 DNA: TGTGCCAGCAGTTACTCGAGGGACAGCGGAAACACCATATATTTT
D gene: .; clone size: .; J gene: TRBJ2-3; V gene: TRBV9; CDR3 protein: CASSVNQFPDTQYF; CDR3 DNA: TGTGCCAGCAGCGTAAACCAGTTTCCAGATACGCAGTATTTT
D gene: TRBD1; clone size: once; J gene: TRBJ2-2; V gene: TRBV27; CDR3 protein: CASSPRDRGFPGELFF; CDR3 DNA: TGTGCCAGCAGTCCCCGGGACAGGGGTTTTCCCGGGGAGCTGTTTTTT
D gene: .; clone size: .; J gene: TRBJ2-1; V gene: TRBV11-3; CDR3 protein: CASSLSSFNEQFF; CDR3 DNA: TGTGCCAGCAGCTTATCCTCCTTTAATGAGCAGTTCTTC
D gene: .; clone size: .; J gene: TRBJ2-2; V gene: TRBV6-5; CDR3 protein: CASSYSGRVNTGELFF; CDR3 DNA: TGTGCCAGCAGTTACTCGGGCAGGGTGAACACCGGGGAGCTGTTTTTT
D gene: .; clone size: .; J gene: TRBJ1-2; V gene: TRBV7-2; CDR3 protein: CASSLAGSGGYTF; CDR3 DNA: TGTGCCAGCAGCTTAGCAGGGAGCGGTGGCTACACCTTC
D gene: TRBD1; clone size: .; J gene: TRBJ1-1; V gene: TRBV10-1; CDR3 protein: CASSDLPPGGEAFF; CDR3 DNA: TGCGCCAGCAGTGACTTACCCCCAGGGGGTGAAGCTTTCTTT
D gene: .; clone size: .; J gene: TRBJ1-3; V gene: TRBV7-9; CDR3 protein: CASSLAGPIYF; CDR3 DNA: TGTGCCAGCAGCTTAGCGGGCCCTATATATTTT
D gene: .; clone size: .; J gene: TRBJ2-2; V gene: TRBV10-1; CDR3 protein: CASSATPRTGELFF; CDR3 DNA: TGCGCCAGCAGTGCCACCCCTCGTACCGGGGAGCTGTTTTTT
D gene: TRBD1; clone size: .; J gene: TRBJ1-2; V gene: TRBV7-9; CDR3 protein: CASSDTGGGGGYTF; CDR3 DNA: TGTGCCAGCAGCGATACAGGGGGCGGAGGTGGCTACACCTTC
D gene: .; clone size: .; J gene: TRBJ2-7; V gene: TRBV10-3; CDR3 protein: CAISEGGAGSYEQYF; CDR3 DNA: TGTGCCATCAGTGAGGGGGGGGCAGGTTCGTACGAGCAGTACTTC
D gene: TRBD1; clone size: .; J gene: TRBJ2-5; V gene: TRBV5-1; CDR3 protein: CASSARGETQYF; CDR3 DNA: TGCGCCAGCAGCGCCAGGGGGGAGACCCAGTACTTC
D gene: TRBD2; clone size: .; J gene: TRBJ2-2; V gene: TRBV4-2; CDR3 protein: CASSQASGRADGELFF; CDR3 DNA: TGTGCCAGCAGCCAAGCAAGCGGGAGGGCCGACGGGGAGCTGTTTTTT
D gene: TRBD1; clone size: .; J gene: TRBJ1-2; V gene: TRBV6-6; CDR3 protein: CASSPRTGSAGYTF; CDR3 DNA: TGTGCCAGCAGCCCCCGGACAGGCTCTGCTGGCTACACCTTC
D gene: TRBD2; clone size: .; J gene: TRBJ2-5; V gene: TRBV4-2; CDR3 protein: CASSQAPSGDQGTQYF; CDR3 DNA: TGTGCCAGCAGCCAAGCCCCCAGCGGGGACCAGGGGACCCAGTACTTC
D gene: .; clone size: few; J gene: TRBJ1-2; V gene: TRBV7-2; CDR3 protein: CASSFRRGAGGYTF; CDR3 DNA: TGTGCCAGCAGCTTTCGACGGGGCGCCGGTGGCTACACCTTC
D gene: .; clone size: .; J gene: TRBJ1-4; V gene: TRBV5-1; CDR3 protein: CASSFGTNEKLFF; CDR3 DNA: TGTGCCAGCAGCTTTGGTACGAATGAAAAACTGTTTTTT
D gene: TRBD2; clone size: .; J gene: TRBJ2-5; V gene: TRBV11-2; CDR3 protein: CASSLLESGAETQYF; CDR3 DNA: TGTGCCAGCAGCTTATTGGAGAGCGGGGCAGAGACCCAGTACTTC
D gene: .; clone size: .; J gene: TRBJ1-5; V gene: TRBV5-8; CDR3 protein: CASTTLRQPQHF; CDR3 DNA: TGTGCCAGCACGACTCTGCGTCAGCCCCAGCATTTT
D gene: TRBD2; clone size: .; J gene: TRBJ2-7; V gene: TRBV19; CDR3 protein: CASSPQRGAYEQYF; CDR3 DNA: TGTGCCAGTAGTCCACAGCGGGGAGCCTACGAGCAGTACTTC
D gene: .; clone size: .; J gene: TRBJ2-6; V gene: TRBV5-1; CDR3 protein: CASSLGLGSGANVLTF; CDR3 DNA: TGCGCCAGCAGCTTGGGTTTGGGCTCTGGGGCCAACGTCCTGACTTTC
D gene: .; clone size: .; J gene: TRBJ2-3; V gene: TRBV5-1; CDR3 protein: CASSSWDIRTDTQYF; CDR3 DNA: TGCGCCAGCAGCTCCTGGGACATTCGCACAGATACGCAGTATTTT
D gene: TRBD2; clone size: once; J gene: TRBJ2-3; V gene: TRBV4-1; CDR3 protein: CASSQTTSGRRGDTQYF; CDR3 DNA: TGCGCCAGCAGCCAAACGACTAGCGGGAGGCGGGGAGATACGCAGTATTTT
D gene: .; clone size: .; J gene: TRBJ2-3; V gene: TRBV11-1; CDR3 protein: CASSLGTFTDTQYF; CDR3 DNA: TGTGCCAGCAGCTTAGGGACTTTCACAGATACGCAGTATTTT
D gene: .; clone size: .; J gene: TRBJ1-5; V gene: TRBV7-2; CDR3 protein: CASSLARQPQHF; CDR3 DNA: TGTGCCAGCAGCTTAGCGAGGCAGCCCCAGCATTTT